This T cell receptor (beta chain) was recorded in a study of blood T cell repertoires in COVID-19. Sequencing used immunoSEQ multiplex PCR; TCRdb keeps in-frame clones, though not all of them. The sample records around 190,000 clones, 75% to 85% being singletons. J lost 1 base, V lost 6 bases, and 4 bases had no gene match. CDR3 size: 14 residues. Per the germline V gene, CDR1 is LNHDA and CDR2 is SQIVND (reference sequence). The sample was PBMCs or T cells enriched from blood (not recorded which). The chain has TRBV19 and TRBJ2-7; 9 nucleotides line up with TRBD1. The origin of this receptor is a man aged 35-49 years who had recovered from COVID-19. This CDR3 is CASSPTGGSYEQYF. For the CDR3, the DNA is TGTGCCAGTAGCCCGACAGGGGGTTCCTACGAGCAGTACTTC.